This entry concerns a single TCR beta chain. Its antigen remains unidentified. This entry is derived from a study of cytomegalovirus exposure and HLA in healthy donors. Study findings and constraints: Some TCR beta chains (around 180 of them) were listed as cytomegalovirus-associated.

The PCR employed 60 Vbeta primers together with 13 Jbeta primers. The table came from immunoSEQ multiplex PCR; TCRdb's copy has only in-frame clones and leaves some out. The sample shows nearly 110,000 clones, about 70% of them seen only once. Sequencing was done on a sample of PBMCs. The receptor's source is a boy between 10 and 17 years old in good health and CMV-seronegative.

The CDR3 region is CASRPQGAGNTEAFF. CDR3 bases: TGTGCCAGCAGACCACAGGGGGCAGGGAACACTGAAGCTTTCTTT. V and J are TRBV11-3 and TRBJ1-1; the match to TRBD1 covers 9 bases. CDR3 length: 15 residues. Germline V gene lookup returns CDR1 SGHNT and CDR2 YENEEA. V dropped 6 bases and J dropped 1; count of bases not matched to a gene: 6.